These 5 T cell receptor beta chains were sequenced from one sample in a study of blood T cell repertoires in COVID-19. Sequenced by immunoSEQ multiplex PCR; TCRdb stores in-frame clones only, minus some. This sample yields fewer than 250,000 clones, of which 83% are seen a single time; 2% to 3% belongs to the top ten. The sample was peripheral blood. These receptors came from a woman between 35 and 50 years old with active or convalescent COVID-19.

This clone was observed a few times. V is TRBV7-3 and J is TRBJ1-3; possible D gene TRBD1, 5 bases. Germline V lookup: CDR1 SGHTA, CDR2 FQGTGA. The V end was cut by 5 bases, the J end by 0 bases, with 11 bases between. The CDR3 extends over 15 amino acids. This CDR3 is CASSTAGGSGNTIYF. CDR3 in DNA: TGTGCCAGCAGCACAGCGGGGGGCTCTGGAAACACCATATATTTT.

The chain links TRBV7-3 to TRBJ2-4; TRBD2 matches at 11 bases. The V gene end was trimmed by 4 bases and the J gene end by 1 base; junction bases not matched to a gene: 12. Germline loops: CDR1 SGHTA, CDR2 FQGTGA. The CDR3 totals 19 residues. CDR3 in DNA: TGTGCCAGCAGCTCAAGGGGACTAGCGGTGAACGGGGCCAAAAACATTCAGTACTTC. Translating it yields CASSSRGLAVNGAKNIQYF.

The CDR3 spells CASSLRISSGSYNEQFF. DNA of the CDR3: TGTGCCAGCAGCTTAAGAATCTCTAGCGGGAGCTACAATGAGCAGTTCTTC. This sequence joins TRBV7-8 and TRBJ2-1, with TRBD2 matching over 10 bases. Germline V gives CDR1 SGHVS, CDR2 FQNEAQ. Trimming cost V 2 bases and J 3 bases; bases outside gene matches: 7. There are 17 residues in the CDR3.

The rearrangement joins TRBV7-9 to TRBJ2-6; the D gene is possibly TRBD1 (6 bases). Germline-derived CDR1 and CDR2 are SEHNR and FQNEAQ (reference sequence). V lost 3 bases and J 6 bases, leaving 15 bases between the germline ends. This CDR3 is built from 16 residues. In DNA, the CDR3 is TGTGCCAGCAGCTTTAGTACAGGGTTCGAGGCCAACGTCCTGACTTTC. Protein: CASSFSTGFEANVLTF.

The CDR3 protein is CASSPDRGSFQNQPQHF. The CDR3 DNA follows: TGTGCCAGCAGCCCGGACAGGGGCTCTTTCCAAAATCAGCCCCAGCATTTT. J is TRBJ1-5 and V is TRBV9; 9 bases map to TRBD1. CDR1 SGDLS and CDR2 YYNGEE come from the germline V gene. The CDR3 is made up of 17 amino acids. Unmatched junction bases numbered 12, after V lost 4 bases and J lost 4 bases. The variable domain in full, completed from reference TRBV9 and TRBJ1-5, reads DSGVTQTPKHLITATGQRVTLRCSPRSGDLSVYWYQQSLDQGLQFLIQYYNGEERAKGNILERFSAQQFPDLHSELNLSSLELGDSALYFCASSPDRGSFQNQPQHFGDGTRLSIL.